The rows below give T cell receptor beta chains drawn from one sample of a study of cytomegalovirus exposure and HLA in healthy donors. TCRdb's copy holds only in-frame clones and misses some; the assay was immunoSEQ multiplex PCR. The data hold about 160,000 clones, with around 80% observed a single time. The sequencing input was PBMCs. The receptor source for this set is a man in his thirties or forties in good health and CMV-seronegative. Both conserved end residues are part of each CDR3. Fields, in order: V gene, clone size, J gene, D gene, CDR3 length, CDR3 protein, CDR3 DNA. The D gene is left open where the match is weak. A clone size is listed for some rows: how often the clone was seen (once, few, many), or a class if it is expanded.

V: TRBV4-3; size: .; J: TRBJ2-5; D: .; length: 16; CDR3: CASSYGGFGVQETQYF; DNA: TGCGCCAGCAGCTATGGGGGGTTTGGGGTTCAAGAGACCCAGTACTTC
V: TRBV7-2; size: .; J: TRBJ1-2; D: .; length: 13; CDR3: CASSLVWQTEGTF; DNA: TGTGCCAGCAGCTTAGTCTGGCAGACCGAGGGCACCTTC
V: TRBV29-1; size: .; J: TRBJ2-7; D: .; length: 13; CDR3: CSVVPDSLYEQYF; DNA: TGCAGCGTTGTCCCGGACTCCCTCTACGAGCAGTACTTC
V: TRBV7-8; size: .; J: TRBJ1-1; D: .; length: 16; CDR3: CASSFTPPPGRVEAFF; DNA: TGTGCCAGCAGCTTTACCCCCCCGCCGGGTCGTGTTGAAGCTTTCTTT
V: TRBV7-3; size: .; J: TRBJ2-2; D: TRBD2; length: 14; CDR3: CATGSGTNTGELFF; DNA: TGTGCCACGGGGAGCGGGACGAACACCGGGGAGCTGTTTTTT
V: TRBV7-9; size: .; J: TRBJ2-3; D: TRBD1; length: 16; CDR3: CASTSKQGSGADTQYF; DNA: TGTGCCAGCACCTCAAAACAGGGGAGTGGCGCAGATACGCAGTATTTT
V: TRBV5-4; size: .; J: TRBJ2-1; D: TRBD1; length: 15; CDR3: CASRSTGGRYNEQFF; DNA: TGTGCCAGCAGATCTACAGGGGGCCGATACAATGAGCAGTTCTTC
V: TRBV28; size: few; J: TRBJ2-5; D: .; length: 14; CDR3: CASSLAGEGETQYF; DNA: TGTGCCAGCAGTTTAGCAGGGGAGGGAGAGACCCAGTACTTC
V: TRBV14; size: .; J: TRBJ1-1; D: .; length: 15; CDR3: CASRRAANPNTEAFF; DNA: TGTGCCAGCAGGAGAGCGGCTAACCCGAACACTGAAGCTTTCTTT
V: TRBV18; size: .; J: TRBJ1-6; D: .; length: 15; CDR3: CASATLDGGESPLHF; DNA: TGTGCCAGCGCAACCTTGGACGGAGGCGAGTCACCCCTCCACTTT